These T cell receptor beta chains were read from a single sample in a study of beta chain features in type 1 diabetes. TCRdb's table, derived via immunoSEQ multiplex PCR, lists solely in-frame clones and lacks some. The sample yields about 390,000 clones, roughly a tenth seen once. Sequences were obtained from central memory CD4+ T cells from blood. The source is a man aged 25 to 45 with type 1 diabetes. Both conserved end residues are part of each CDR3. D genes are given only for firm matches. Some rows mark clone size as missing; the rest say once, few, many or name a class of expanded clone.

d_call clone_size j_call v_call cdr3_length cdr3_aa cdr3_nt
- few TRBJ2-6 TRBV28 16 CASSPRLISGANVLTF TGTGCCAGCAGTCCTCGACTTATCTCTGGGGCCAACGTCCTGACTTTC
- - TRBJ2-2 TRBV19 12 CASSMWAGELFF TGTGCCAGTAGTATGTGGGCCGGGGAGCTGTTTTTT
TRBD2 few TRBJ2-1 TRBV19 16 CASSRGTSGVYNEQFF TGTGCCAGTAGTAGGGGGACTAGCGGGGTTTACAATGAGCAGTTCTTC
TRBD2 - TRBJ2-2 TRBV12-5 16 CASGIGTSGSTGELFF TGTGCTAGTGGTATTGGGACTAGCGGGAGTACCGGGGAGCTGTTTTTT
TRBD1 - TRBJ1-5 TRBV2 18 CASSTSPDRVGLNQPQHF TGTGCCAGCAGTACTTCACCGGACAGGGTCGGGCTTAATCAGCCCCAGCATTTT
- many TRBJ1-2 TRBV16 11 CASSQSYGYTF TGTGCCAGCAGCCAATCCTATGGCTACACCTTC
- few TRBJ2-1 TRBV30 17 CAWSVSTGRGAYNEQFF TGTGCCTGGAGTGTATCGACGGGGCGGGGTGCCTACAATGAGCAGTTCTTC
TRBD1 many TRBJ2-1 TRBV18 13 CASGTGSVYEQFF TGTGCCAGCGGGACAGGGAGTGTTTATGAGCAGTTCTTC
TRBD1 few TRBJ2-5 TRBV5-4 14 CASMRDRGQETQYF TGTGCCAGCATGCGGGACAGGGGGCAAGAGACCCAGTACTTC
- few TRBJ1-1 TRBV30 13 CASSHKGNTEAFF TGTGCCAGCAGCCACAAGGGGAACACTGAAGCTTTCTTT
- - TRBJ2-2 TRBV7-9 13 CASSPQGTGELFF TGTGCCAGCAGCCCGCAGGGAACCGGGGAGCTGTTTTTT
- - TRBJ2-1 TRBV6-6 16 CASSPGTSRAYNEQFF TGTGCCAGCAGCCCCGGGACCTCAAGGGCCTACAATGAGCAGTTCTTC
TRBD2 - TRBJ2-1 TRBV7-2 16 CASSFNSGSSYNEQFF TGTGCCAGCAGCTTTAATAGCGGGTCCTCCTACAATGAGCAGTTCTTC
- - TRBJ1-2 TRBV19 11 CASSGGDGYTF TGTGCCAGTAGTGGAGGCGATGGCTACACCTTC
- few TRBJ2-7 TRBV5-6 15 CASSLGTGHPYEQYF TGTGCCAGCAGCTTAGGGACGGGACACCCCTACGAGCAGTACTTC
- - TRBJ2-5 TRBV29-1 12 CSTSPTQETQYF TGCAGCACTTCCCCGACGCAAGAGACCCAGTACTTC
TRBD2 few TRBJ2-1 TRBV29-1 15 CSVSVRTSGRGEQFF TGCAGCGTTAGTGTGAGGACTAGCGGGAGGGGTGAGCAGTTCTTC
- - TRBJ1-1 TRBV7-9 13 CASSPTGGTEAFF TGTGCCAGCAGCCCTACGGGGGGCACTGAAGCTTTCTTT
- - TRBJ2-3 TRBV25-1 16 CARLPVAATSTDTQYF TGTGCCCGCCTACCCGTGGCGGCTACTAGCACAGATACGCAGTATTTT
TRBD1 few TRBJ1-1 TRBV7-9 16 CASIPSDRGSNTEAFF TGTGCCAGCATTCCATCAGACAGGGGATCGAACACTGAAGCTTTCTTT
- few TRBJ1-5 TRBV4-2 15 CASSQDNAGAQPQHF TGTGCCAGCAGCCAAGATAACGCAGGGGCCCAGCCCCAGCATTTT
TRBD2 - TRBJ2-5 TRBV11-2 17 CASSLVGLAGVAETQYF TGTGCCAGCAGCTTAGTCGGGCTAGCGGGAGTTGCGGAGACCCAGTACTTC
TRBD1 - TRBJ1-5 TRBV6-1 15 CASLTGGSGNQPQHF TGTGCCAGCCTTACAGGGGGCTCAGGTAATCAGCCCCAGCATTTT